This entry describes one T cell receptor (beta chain). This clonotype appeared many times. Its antigen is not yet known. Base qualities were left out, and no much larger clone turns up one base away. Sequenced on an Illumina NovaSeq 6000. TCR cDNA was made using 5'RACE template switching, a step that added a universal primer site and unique molecular identifiers. Priming of cDNA synthesis was performed from both the TCR alpha and TCR beta constant segments. Two PCR steps were used to amplify libraries, with sample barcodes and sequencing adapters being added in the second step. Sequencing of libraries was performed on Illumina HiSeq 2500 (2x100 bp) or NovaSeq (2x150 bp). Per the original workflow: MIGEC was used to demultiplex reads and collapse the reads into UMI consensus sequences, and MiXCR was used for V(D)J alignment. Using edgeR on replicate PBMC samples, clonotypes were called vaccine-responding if FDR was below 0.01 and the log2 fold change was above 5 up to day 15. CD4 or CD8 identity was assigned to each bulk clonotype according to whether the clonotype was present at higher abundance in the sequenced CD4 repertoire or the sequenced CD8 repertoire. Starting from the raw public reads, TCRdb applied fastp trimming at Q25, assembled clones with MiXCR and retained in-frame beta chains. Under each unique CDR3 protein, matching rows form one entry showing the most common genes and DNA. The V and J calls shown here were made by TCRdb, not taken from the authors' results. The sample has 250,000 or so distinct CDR3 sequences on record, around 3.5% of them singletons. The ten biggest clones cover over 15% of the sample.

The meaning of the sample's treatment or condition label: live attenuated yellow fever vaccine strain. At each blood-draw timepoint, two biological replicates of bulk PBMCs were collected. A standard Ficoll-Paque protocol was used to isolate PBMCs from peripheral blood. TriZol was used to extract RNA from bulk PBMCs, CD4 and CD8 fractions, and dextramer-positive and dextramer-negative fractions. The data are from a study of T cells after yellow fever vaccination (dated by TCRdb to the late 2010s). Background for the entire study: Libraries from fractions with low cell numbers were prepared with the SMART-Seq v4 Ultra Low Input RNA kit. To follow T-cell clones before and after primary and booster YFV17D yellow fever vaccination, bulk TCR alpha and beta repertoires were sequenced over time. Two healthy male donors made up the cohort, one aged 18 to 30 years and the other aged 30 to 40 years. Blood samples were taken at several timepoints before and after primary and secondary immunization, and bulk PBMC replicates and cell subsets were isolated.

The research as a whole found: Because the study included only a couple of donors, the extent to which the findings can be generalized is limited. A small share of clonotypes was detected in both CD4 and CD8 compartments, with the overlap likely arising from convergent recombination. After the booster, most clones that had expanded after primary vaccination were detected again (around 96% of CD4 and over 75% of CD8), suggesting broad maintenance of memory. The secondary T-cell response was weaker than the primary response but faster, peaking on day 5 instead of day 15. Computational filtering was required because FACS-sorted repertoires could contain abundant contaminating clonotypes from the bulk population.

Inclusive of the bounding cysteine and phenylalanine, the CDR3 is 14 residues long. The read is trimmed to its CDR3 DNA, 42 bases read in frame from base 1. V and J are truncated by 1 base and 6 bases respectively, leaving an intervening sequence of 10 bases. The germline V gene specifies LGHNA as CDR1 and YSLEER as CDR2. The receptor's source is a man younger than 30 who received the YFV17D yellow fever vaccine. The material sequenced was PBMCs, taken 15 days after the yellow fever booster vaccination. The V and J genes are TRBV4-3 and TRBJ2-1; the D gene lacks a confident call. The CDR3 is CASSQGVGFNEQFF. Here is the DNA: TGCGCCAGCAGCCAAGGTGTAGGTTTCAATGAGCAGTTCTTC.